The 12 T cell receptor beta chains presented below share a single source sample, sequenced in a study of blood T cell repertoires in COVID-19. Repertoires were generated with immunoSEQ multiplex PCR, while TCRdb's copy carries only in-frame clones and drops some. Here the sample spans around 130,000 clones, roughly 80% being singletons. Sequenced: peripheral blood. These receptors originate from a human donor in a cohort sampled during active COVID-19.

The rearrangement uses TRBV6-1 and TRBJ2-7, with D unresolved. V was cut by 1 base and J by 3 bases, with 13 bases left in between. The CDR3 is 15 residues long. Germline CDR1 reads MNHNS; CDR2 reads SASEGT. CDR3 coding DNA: TGTGCCAGCAGTGAAGGGCCAGAATCTTTCTACGAGCAGTACTTC. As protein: CASSEGPESFYEQYF.

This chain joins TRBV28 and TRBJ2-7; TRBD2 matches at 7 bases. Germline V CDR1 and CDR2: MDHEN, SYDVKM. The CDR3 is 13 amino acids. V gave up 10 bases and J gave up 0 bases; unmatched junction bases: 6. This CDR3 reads CATLSGNSYEQYF. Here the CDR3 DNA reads TGTGCCACCTTGAGCGGGAACTCCTACGAGCAGTACTTC.

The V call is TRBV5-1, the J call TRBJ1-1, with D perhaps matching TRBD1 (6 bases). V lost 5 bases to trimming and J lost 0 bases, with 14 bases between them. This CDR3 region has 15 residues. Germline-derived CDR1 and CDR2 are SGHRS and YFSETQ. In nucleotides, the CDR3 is TGCGCCAGCAGAAGATCCAGGGACATGAACACTGAAGCTTTCTTT. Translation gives CASRRSRDMNTEAFF.

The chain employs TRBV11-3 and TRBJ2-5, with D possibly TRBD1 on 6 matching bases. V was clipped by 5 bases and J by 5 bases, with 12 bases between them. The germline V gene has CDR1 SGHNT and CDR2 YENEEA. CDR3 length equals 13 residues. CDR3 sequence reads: CASSTWDNETQYF. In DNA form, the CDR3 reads TGTGCCAGCAGCACATGGGACAATGAGACCCAGTACTTC.

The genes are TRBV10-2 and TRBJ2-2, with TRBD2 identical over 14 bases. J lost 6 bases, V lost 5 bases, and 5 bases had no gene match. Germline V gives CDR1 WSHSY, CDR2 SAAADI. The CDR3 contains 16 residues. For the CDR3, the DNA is TGCGCCAGCAGTCCCACGGGACTAGCGGGAGCCGGGGAGCTGTTTTTT. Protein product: CASSPTGLAGAGELFF.

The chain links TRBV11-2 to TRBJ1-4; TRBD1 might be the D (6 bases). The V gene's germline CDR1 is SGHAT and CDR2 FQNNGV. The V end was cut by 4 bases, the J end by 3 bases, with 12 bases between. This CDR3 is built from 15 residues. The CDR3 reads CASSSAGAPNEKLFF. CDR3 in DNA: TGTGCCAGCAGCTCGGCGGGGGCCCCTAATGAAAAACTGTTTTTT.

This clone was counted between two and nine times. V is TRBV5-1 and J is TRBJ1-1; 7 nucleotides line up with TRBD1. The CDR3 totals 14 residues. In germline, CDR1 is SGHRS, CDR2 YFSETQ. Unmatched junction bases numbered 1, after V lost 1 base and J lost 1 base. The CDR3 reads CASSLRGPNTEAFF. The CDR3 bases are TGCGCCAGCAGCTTGAGGGGGCCGAACACTGAAGCTTTCTTT.

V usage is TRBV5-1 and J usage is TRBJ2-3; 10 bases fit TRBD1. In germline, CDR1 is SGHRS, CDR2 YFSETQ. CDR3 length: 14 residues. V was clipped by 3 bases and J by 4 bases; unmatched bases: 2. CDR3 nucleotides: TGCGCCAGCAGCTATGGACAGGGGGCAGATACGCAGTATTTT. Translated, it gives CASSYGQGADTQYF.

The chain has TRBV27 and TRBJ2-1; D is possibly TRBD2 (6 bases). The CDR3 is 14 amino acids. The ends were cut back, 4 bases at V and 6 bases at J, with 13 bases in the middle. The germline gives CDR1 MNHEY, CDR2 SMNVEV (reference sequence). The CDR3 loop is CASSYGGDPNEQFF. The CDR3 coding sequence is TGTGCCAGCAGTTACGGGGGAGACCCCAATGAGCAGTTCTTC.

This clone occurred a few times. CDR3 in DNA: TGTGCCAGCAGTCTCAGGGGGCTAGGAAACACCATATATTTT. This sequence encodes CASSLRGLGNTIYF. The V and J genes are TRBV6-5 and TRBJ1-3; 8 positions match TRBD1. V shed 5 bases, J shed 4 bases, and the junction held 4 bases outside the gene matches. There are 14 residues in the CDR3. CDR1 and CDR2 (germline): MNHEY, SVGAGI.

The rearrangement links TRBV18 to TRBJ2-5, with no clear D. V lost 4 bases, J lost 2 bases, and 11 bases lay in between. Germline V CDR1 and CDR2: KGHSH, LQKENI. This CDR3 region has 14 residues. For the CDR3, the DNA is TGTGCCAGCTCACTAGACACAAGGCAAGAGACCCAGTACTTC. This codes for CASSLDTRQETQYF.

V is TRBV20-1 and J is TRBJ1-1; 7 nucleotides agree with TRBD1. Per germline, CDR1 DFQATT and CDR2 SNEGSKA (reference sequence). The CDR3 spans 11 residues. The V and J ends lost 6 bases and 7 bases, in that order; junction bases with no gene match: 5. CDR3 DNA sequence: TGCAGTGCACCAGGGGGATTTGAAGCTTTCTTT. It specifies CSAPGGFEAFF.